This TCR beta chain was captured in a study of T cells in Graves' hyperthyroidism and ophthalmopathy. The investigators amplified TCR beta CDR3 regions from RNA transcripts. The HTBI set primed first-round TCR CDR3 RT-PCR. TCRdb reprocessed the multiplex PCR reads via MiXCR and lists one record per CDR3 protein. The sample yields roughly 560,000 distinct CDR3 sequences, around 15% seen once. This clonotype was found many times. Its antigen is as yet unknown. Broader study findings: Appearing also in blood were most of the thyroid clonotypes expanded above 0.001.

This clonotype was sampled from a woman aged 40 to 50 with Graves' ophthalmopathy. Specimen: blood.

The CDR3 sequence is CASKAQDRGLYGYTF. CDR3 in DNA: TGTGCCAGCAAAGCACAGGACAGGGGGCTGTATGGCTACACCTTC. The V gene is TRBV28, the J gene TRBJ1-2; 11 bases are shared with TRBD1. The CDR3 has 15 residues. Germline assignment: CDR1 MDHEN and CDR2 SYDVKM. With 7 bases clipped from V and 5 bases from J, the junction kept 9 bases outside the gene matches.